The next 6 T cell receptor beta chains were all read from a single sample in a study of PD-L1 blockade in urothelial cancer. Noted time point: pretreatment peripheral blood. TCRdb's table, derived via immunoSEQ multiplex PCR, lists solely in-frame clones and lacks some. Among roughly 49,000 clones listed, just over 85% were seen once. The starting material was PBMCs, obtained around atezolizumab (anti-PD-L1) treatment. These receptor sequences come from a man in his sixties with urothelial cancer.

The chain is built from TRBV5-6 and TRBJ2-3; D is ambiguous. With 0 bases removed from V and 1 base from J, the gap between germline ends came to 6 bases. The germline V gene encodes CDR1 SGHDT and CDR2 YYEEEE. The CDR3 length is 14 residues. CDR3: CASSLAGGTDTQYF. In DNA form, the CDR3 reads TGTGCCAGCAGCTTGGCTGGAGGCACAGATACGCAGTATTTT.

The chain is built from TRBV14 and TRBJ2-1; D possibly corresponds to TRBD1 (6 bases). The CDR3 loop spans 15 amino acids. Germline loops: CDR1 SGHDN, CDR2 FVKESK. V gave up 2 bases and J gave up 8 bases, with 16 bases separating them. The chain's CDR3 is CASSQNPGRGDEQFF. In DNA form, the CDR3 reads TGTGCCAGCAGCCAAAATCCGGGCAGGGGAGATGAGCAGTTCTTC.

The chain links TRBV2 to TRBJ2-7; TRBD1 might be the D (6 bases). Per germline, CDR1 SNHLY and CDR2 FYNNEI. The CDR3 spans 15 residues. V gave up 6 bases and J gave up 0 bases, with 15 bases separating them. Written as DNA, the CDR3 is TGTGCCAGCAGGTATAACAGGGTACGCTCCTACGAGCAGTACTTC. This codes for CASRYNRVRSYEQYF.

The gene calls are TRBV5-1 and TRBJ2-7; maybe TRBD2 (5 bases). The V end lost 4 bases, the J end lost 0 bases, and 8 bases lay between the germline ends. CDR3 length: 13 residues. CDR1 is SGHRS, CDR2 YFSETQ, per germline. Here the CDR3 reads CASSTGSSYEQYF. CDR3 nucleotide sequence: TGCGCCAGCAGCACGGGGTCCTCCTACGAGCAGTACTTC.

This clone has just one count. This rearrangement joins TRBV7-8 to TRBJ1-2, with TRBD1 identical over 7 bases. This CDR3 comprises 16 residues. With 3 bases clipped from V and 4 bases from J, the junction kept 11 bases outside the gene matches. Looked up from germline, CDR1 is SGHVS and CDR2 is FQNEAQ. The CDR3 region is CASSFQDRPAGYGYTF. CDR3 DNA: TGTGCCAGCAGCTTCCAGGACAGGCCAGCTGGCTATGGCTACACCTTC.

CDR3 DNA sequence: TGTGCCAGCAGCTTAGAGAGGGAGACAGATACGCAGTATTTT. Translating gives CASSLERETDTQYF. V gene TRBV7-9 combines with J gene TRBJ2-3, with a weak D call TRBD2 (5 bases). Germline values: CDR1 SEHNR, CDR2 FQNEAQ (reference sequence). V was shortened by 1 base and J by 3 bases, with 8 bases between the two germline ends. The CDR3 is 14 amino acids.